This TCR beta chain is drawn from a study of CD8 T cells in Susac syndrome. RNA was extracted with the RNeasy kit, and a quantity of roughly 0.45 to 1 ug was reverse transcribed using random hexamers. Amplification of TCR beta CDR3 used immunoSEQ multiplex PCR across 54 Vbeta and 13 Jbeta. One entry per CDR3 protein results from TCRdb running MiXCR on the immunoSEQ multiplex PCR reads. Of 180,000 or so distinct CDR3 sequences listed, about 95% are singletons. Sequencing of TCR beta, carried out with a high-throughput approach, was applied to CD8+ and CD4+ T cells from the blood. Treatment-naive patients with stable or active relapsing-remitting disease were the multiple sclerosis controls. The authors negatively isolated CD8+ and CD4+ T cells and FACS-enriched TEMRA cells. Per germline, CDR1 KGHSH and CDR2 LQKENI. The CDR3 has 14 residues. Trimming shortened V by 6 bases and J by 7 bases, and 16 bases separated the two germline ends.

Sequencing input: CD4+ T cells from PBMCs. The chain links TRBV18 to TRBJ2-1; D ambiguous. The receptor was isolated from a human donor with multiple sclerosis. The CDR3 reads CASSGTAFNNEQFF. In DNA form, the CDR3 reads TGTGCCAGCTCCGGTACAGCCTTTAATAATGAGCAGTTCTTC.